Listed below are T cell receptor beta chains from one sample, sequenced in a study of cytomegalovirus exposure and HLA in healthy donors. Only in-frame clones appear in the TCRdb table, and some are missing; sequencing was by immunoSEQ multiplex PCR. Found here are some 130,000 clones, approximately 70% of them singletons; the top ten hold 1.6%. The specimen sequenced was PBMCs. These receptors all stem from a human donor in good health. CDR3s include the opening cysteine and the closing phenylalanine or tryptophan.

cdr3_aa: CASSQDRAKNIQYF
j_call: TRBJ2-4
cdr3_length: 14
v_call: TRBV14

cdr3_aa: CASRDSGSRNTIYF
j_call: TRBJ1-3
cdr3_length: 14
v_call: TRBV27

cdr3_aa: CSVGTGNSGNTIYF
j_call: TRBJ1-3
cdr3_length: 14
v_call: TRBV29-1

cdr3_aa: CSPRGRDYGYTF
j_call: TRBJ1-2
cdr3_length: 12
v_call: TRBV29-1

cdr3_aa: CASLRGGNTEAFF
j_call: TRBJ1-1
cdr3_length: 13
v_call: TRBV5-6

cdr3_aa: CASSLGTSGQGVQYF
j_call: TRBJ2-7
cdr3_length: 15
v_call: TRBV5-4

cdr3_aa: CASSVGGSVNTGELFF
j_call: TRBJ2-2
cdr3_length: 16
v_call: TRBV9

cdr3_aa: CASSLEYRGPNTGELFF
j_call: TRBJ2-2
cdr3_length: 17
v_call: TRBV5-1

cdr3_aa: CASNWALAGIRNEQFF
j_call: TRBJ2-1
cdr3_length: 16
v_call: TRBV27

cdr3_aa: CASKLATAQLHNEQFF
j_call: TRBJ2-1
cdr3_length: 16
v_call: TRBV28

cdr3_aa: CASSLDGPADIGEKLFF
j_call: TRBJ1-4
cdr3_length: 17
v_call: TRBV11-3

cdr3_aa: CASSLAGGRSYEQYF
j_call: TRBJ2-7
cdr3_length: 15
v_call: TRBV11-3

cdr3_aa: CGWRRVDTQYF
j_call: TRBJ2-3
cdr3_length: 11
v_call: TRBV19

cdr3_aa: CASSVVRGTGELFF
j_call: TRBJ2-2
cdr3_length: 14
v_call: TRBV2

cdr3_aa: CASSPPAGDEQFF
j_call: TRBJ2-1
cdr3_length: 13
v_call: TRBV11-2

cdr3_aa: CASLRTGSNQPQHF
j_call: TRBJ1-5
cdr3_length: 14
v_call: TRBV6-1

cdr3_aa: CASSTSGTSGSISYNEQFF
j_call: TRBJ2-1
cdr3_length: 19
v_call: TRBV11-1

cdr3_aa: CASRLFPGQRGNSGANVLTF
j_call: TRBJ2-6
cdr3_length: 20
v_call: TRBV19

cdr3_aa: CASSPPILRYGYTF
j_call: TRBJ1-2
cdr3_length: 14
v_call: TRBV19

cdr3_aa: CASTPSTQVNSPLHF
j_call: TRBJ1-6
cdr3_length: 15
v_call: TRBV9

cdr3_aa: CASSLLTSGSSGEQYF
j_call: TRBJ2-7
cdr3_length: 16
v_call: TRBV7-8

cdr3_aa: CASSRGHNYGYTF
j_call: TRBJ1-2
cdr3_length: 13
v_call: TRBV6-5

cdr3_aa: CSVGAGSIQYF
j_call: TRBJ2-4
cdr3_length: 11
v_call: TRBV29-1

cdr3_aa: CASSPGGATEAFF
j_call: TRBJ1-1
cdr3_length: 13
v_call: TRBV2

cdr3_aa: CASSLSGSYEQYF
j_call: TRBJ2-7
cdr3_length: 13
v_call: TRBV6-6

cdr3_aa: CASSLGARGNEQFF
j_call: TRBJ2-1
cdr3_length: 14
v_call: TRBV11-3

cdr3_aa: CASSPGQTNNEQFF
j_call: TRBJ2-1
cdr3_length: 14
v_call: TRBV18

cdr3_aa: CASSLQGRNTEAFF
j_call: TRBJ1-1
cdr3_length: 14
v_call: TRBV28

cdr3_aa: CASSPRTGGGHEQFF
j_call: TRBJ2-1
cdr3_length: 15
v_call: TRBV7-6

cdr3_aa: CASSLGADGETQYF
j_call: TRBJ2-5
cdr3_length: 14
v_call: TRBV7-7

cdr3_aa: CASSEWTGEATADTQYF
j_call: TRBJ2-3
cdr3_length: 17
v_call: TRBV25-1

cdr3_aa: CASSLSTGNDQPQHF
j_call: TRBJ1-5
cdr3_length: 15
v_call: TRBV5-1

cdr3_aa: CASSLLSTAPEAFF
j_call: TRBJ1-1
cdr3_length: 14
v_call: TRBV28

cdr3_aa: CASSLTVYEQYF
j_call: TRBJ2-7
cdr3_length: 12
v_call: TRBV28

cdr3_aa: CASTGQGNSPLHF
j_call: TRBJ1-6
cdr3_length: 13
v_call: TRBV2

cdr3_aa: CASSRVASGPYEQYF
j_call: TRBJ2-7
cdr3_length: 15
v_call: TRBV14

cdr3_aa: CASSRGGVGTEAFF
j_call: TRBJ1-1
cdr3_length: 14
v_call: TRBV7-2

cdr3_aa: CASSPPVTSGTDTQYF
j_call: TRBJ2-3
cdr3_length: 16
v_call: TRBV7-6

cdr3_aa: CASRTGQGLYEQYF
j_call: TRBJ2-7
cdr3_length: 14
v_call: TRBV6-1

cdr3_aa: CASSIVGTETQYF
j_call: TRBJ2-5
cdr3_length: 13
v_call: TRBV19

cdr3_aa: CASSEGHSNTEAFF
j_call: TRBJ1-1
cdr3_length: 14
v_call: TRBV9

cdr3_aa: CASRTGAETQYF
j_call: TRBJ2-5
cdr3_length: 12
v_call: TRBV6-5

cdr3_aa: CASSSGGATNEKLFF
j_call: TRBJ1-4
cdr3_length: 15
v_call: TRBV5-1

cdr3_aa: CASMPSGRGRHYEQYF
j_call: TRBJ2-7
cdr3_length: 16
v_call: TRBV7-8

cdr3_aa: CASSQGEQFF
j_call: TRBJ2-1
cdr3_length: 10
v_call: TRBV7-9

cdr3_aa: CASSLQGLNTEAFF
j_call: TRBJ1-1
cdr3_length: 14
v_call: TRBV7-8

cdr3_aa: CASSPQGLYNQPQHF
j_call: TRBJ1-5
cdr3_length: 15
v_call: TRBV6-5

cdr3_aa: CASSLQGLVNTEAFF
j_call: TRBJ1-1
cdr3_length: 15
v_call: TRBV27

cdr3_aa: CASSSRGGADIQYF
j_call: TRBJ2-4
cdr3_length: 14
v_call: TRBV6-5

cdr3_aa: CASSQVGGLNTEAFF
j_call: TRBJ1-1
cdr3_length: 15
v_call: TRBV4-1